This T cell receptor beta chain was captured by sequencing in a study of cytomegalovirus exposure and HLA in healthy donors. Study information: Of 300 to 450 genotyped donors, 70% to 85% clustered with self-reported Caucasian donors. Study-level points and caveats: A reported reduction in N-insertions relative to the roughly 700-donor mean was seen in an Asian-associated ancestry cluster in a later analysis. A later analysis appeared to link common viral pathogens to several of the most significant clusters.

The PCR used 60 Vbeta and 13 Jbeta primers. Sequenced by immunoSEQ multiplex PCR; TCRdb stores in-frame clones only, minus some. The sample has 150,000 to 160,000 clones; roughly 80% are singletons. The length of the CDR3 is 15 residues. CDR1 and CDR2 from the germline V gene are SGHNT and YENEEA. The V and J ends lost 3 bases and 2 bases respectively, with 12 bases between them. In regard to this clone: Its matching antigen is unknown.

V is TRBV11-3 and J is TRBJ2-3, with a tentative D call TRBD1 (6 bases). The TCR originated in a woman aged 45-60 years in good health and CMV-seropositive. The material sequenced was PBMCs. The CDR3 sequence is CASSLGRGYTDTQYF. Here the CDR3 DNA reads TGTGCCAGCAGCTTGGGCAGGGGCTACACAGATACGCAGTATTTT.